This T cell receptor beta chain derives from a study of CD8 T cells in Susac syndrome (dated by TCRdb to between 2017 and 2020). With regard to the full study: Whether CD8+ T cell activation and differentiation in Susac syndrome was antigen driven was tested using repertoire sequencing. General findings and caveats noted by the study authors: The number of individuals in the TCR sequencing and HLA analysis was acknowledged as relatively small.

With respect to this clonotype: The antigen this receptor binds is unknown. The input lacks base qualities; no much larger clone sits a single base away.

Peripheral blood CD8+ and CD4+ T cells from healthy donors, Susac syndrome patients and multiple sclerosis patients were profiled using high-throughput TCR beta sequencing. The multiple sclerosis controls were treatment-naive patients whose relapsing-remitting disease, either stable or active, fulfilled the revised McDonald criteria. Bulk CD8+ and CD4+ T cells were purified by magnetic negative isolation, whereas CD8+ TEMRA cells were enriched by FACS. Blood was drawn into EDTA tubes, processed within 24 hours, and PBMCs were isolated by density gradient centrifugation. PBMCs intended for TCR sequencing were cryopreserved in liquid nitrogen and thawed later in a water bath at 37 degrees C. A purity of at least 90% was achieved for sorted or isolated CD4+, CD8+ and CD8+ TEMRA cells. From its cysteine to its phenylalanine, the CDR3 spans 14 amino acids. Solely the CDR3 DNA is kept, with 42 bases framed from the first base. CDR1 and CDR2 are read off the germline V gene (reference sequence) as LNHDA and SQIVND. Trimming takes 8 bases off V and 1 base off J; junction bases not matched to a gene: 2.

RNA was extracted with the RNeasy kit and about 0.5 to 1 ug was reverse transcribed using random hexamers. The immunoSEQ multiplex PCR assay, which covers 54 Vbeta and 13 Jbeta segments, was used to amplify TCR beta CDR3 regions. PCR amplification bias was corrected using a synthetic template baseline for primer optimization and computational correction. As for the original processing: Reads were annotated to V, D and J genes according to IMGT and were analyzed with immunoSEQ Analyzer, with only productive sequences retained. To calculate clonality, Shannon entropy was normalized by log2 of the number of productive unique sequences and then subtracted from one. For each patient and control, public and private clones were evaluated among the 100 most prevalent clones. A clone was defined as Susac-specific if it was absent from the healthy and MS cohorts, from 950 to 1,300 published viral clones and from other ImmuneACCESS disease sequences. The public reads were reprocessed in TCRdb via fastp at Q25 and MiXCR, keeping in-frame beta chains. Rows with a matching CDR3 protein are joined into one entry that keeps the most common DNA and genes. None of the V and J calls come from the authors' own analysis; TCRdb made them. The sample has some 260,000 distinct CDR3 sequences on record, 80% to 95% of them singletons. About 0.07% of the sample is held by the ten biggest clonotypes.

Here the chain combines TRBV19 and TRBJ1-6, and TRBD1 aligns with 7 junction nucleotides. This TCR derives from a human donor with multiple sclerosis. Sequenced: CD4+ T cells from PBMCs. The base sequence is TGTGCCAGTCGACAGGGATCCTATAATTCACCCCTCCACTTT. It translates to CASRQGSYNSPLHF.